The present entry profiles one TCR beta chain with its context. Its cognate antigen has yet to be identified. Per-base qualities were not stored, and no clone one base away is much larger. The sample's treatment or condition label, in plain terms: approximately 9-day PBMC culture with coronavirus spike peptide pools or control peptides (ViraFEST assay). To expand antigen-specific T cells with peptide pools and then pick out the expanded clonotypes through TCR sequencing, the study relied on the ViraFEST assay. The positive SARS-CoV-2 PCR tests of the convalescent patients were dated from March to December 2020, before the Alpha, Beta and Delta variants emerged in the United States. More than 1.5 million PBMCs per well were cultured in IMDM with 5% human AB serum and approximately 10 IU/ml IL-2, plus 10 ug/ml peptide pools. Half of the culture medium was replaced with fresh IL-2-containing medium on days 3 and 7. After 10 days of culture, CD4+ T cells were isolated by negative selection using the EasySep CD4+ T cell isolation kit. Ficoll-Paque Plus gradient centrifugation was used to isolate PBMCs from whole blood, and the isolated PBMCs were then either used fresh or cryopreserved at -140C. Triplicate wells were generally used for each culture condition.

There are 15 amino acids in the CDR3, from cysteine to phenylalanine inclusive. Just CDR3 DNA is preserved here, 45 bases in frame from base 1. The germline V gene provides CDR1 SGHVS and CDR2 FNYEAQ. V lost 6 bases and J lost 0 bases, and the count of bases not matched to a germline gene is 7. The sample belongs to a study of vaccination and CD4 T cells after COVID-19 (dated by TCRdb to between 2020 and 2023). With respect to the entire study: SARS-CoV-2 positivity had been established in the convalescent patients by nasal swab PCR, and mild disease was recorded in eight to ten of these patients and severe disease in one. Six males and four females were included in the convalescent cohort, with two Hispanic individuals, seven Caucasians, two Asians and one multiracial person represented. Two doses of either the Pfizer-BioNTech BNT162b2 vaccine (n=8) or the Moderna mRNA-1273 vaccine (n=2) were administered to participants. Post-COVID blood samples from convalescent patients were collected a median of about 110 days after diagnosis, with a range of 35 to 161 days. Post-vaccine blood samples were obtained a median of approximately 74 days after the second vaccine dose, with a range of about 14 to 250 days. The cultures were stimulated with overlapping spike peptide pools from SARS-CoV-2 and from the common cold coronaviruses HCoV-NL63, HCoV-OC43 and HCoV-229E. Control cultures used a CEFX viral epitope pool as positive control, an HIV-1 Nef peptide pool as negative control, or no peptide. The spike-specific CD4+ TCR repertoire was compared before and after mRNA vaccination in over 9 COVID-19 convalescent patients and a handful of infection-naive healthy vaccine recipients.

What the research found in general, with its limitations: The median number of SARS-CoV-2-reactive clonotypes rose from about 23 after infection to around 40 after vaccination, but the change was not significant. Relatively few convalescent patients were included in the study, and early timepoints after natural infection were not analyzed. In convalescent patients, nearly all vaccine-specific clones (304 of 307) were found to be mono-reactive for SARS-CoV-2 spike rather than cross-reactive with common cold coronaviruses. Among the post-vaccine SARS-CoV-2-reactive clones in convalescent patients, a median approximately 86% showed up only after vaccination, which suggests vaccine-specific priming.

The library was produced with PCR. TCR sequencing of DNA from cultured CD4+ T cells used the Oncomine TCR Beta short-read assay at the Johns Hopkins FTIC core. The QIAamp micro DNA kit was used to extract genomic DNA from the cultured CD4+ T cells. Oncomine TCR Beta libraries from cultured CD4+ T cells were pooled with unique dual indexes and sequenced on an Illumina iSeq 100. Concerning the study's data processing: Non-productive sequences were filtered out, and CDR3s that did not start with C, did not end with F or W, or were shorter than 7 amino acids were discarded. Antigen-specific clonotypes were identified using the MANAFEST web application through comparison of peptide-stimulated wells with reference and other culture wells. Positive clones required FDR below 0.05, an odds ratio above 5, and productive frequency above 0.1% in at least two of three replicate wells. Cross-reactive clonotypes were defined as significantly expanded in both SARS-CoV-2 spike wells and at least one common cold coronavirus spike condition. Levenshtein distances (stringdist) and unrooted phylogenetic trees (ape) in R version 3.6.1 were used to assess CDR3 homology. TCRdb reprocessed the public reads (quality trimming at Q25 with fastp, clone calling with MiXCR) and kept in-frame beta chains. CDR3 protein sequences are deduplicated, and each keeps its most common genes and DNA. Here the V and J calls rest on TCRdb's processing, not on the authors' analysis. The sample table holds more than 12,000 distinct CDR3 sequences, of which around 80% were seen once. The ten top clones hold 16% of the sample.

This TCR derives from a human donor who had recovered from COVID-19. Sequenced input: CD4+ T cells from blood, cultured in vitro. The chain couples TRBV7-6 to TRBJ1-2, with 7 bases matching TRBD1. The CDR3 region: CASSRFDRANYGYTF. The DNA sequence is TGTGCCAGCAGTCGATTCGACAGGGCTAACTATGGCTACACCTTC.